The clone carrying this TCR beta chain has more than one count but fewer than ten. Its matching antigen is unknown. This specimen belongs to a study of shared clonotypes between healthy human individuals. Whole-study findings and limits: Generally, estimated richness proved larger in naive subsets than it did in memory subsets.

The V and J ends lost 11 bases and 0 bases, in that order; junction bases with no gene match: 6. CDR3 length: 14 residues. The V gene's germline CDR1 is SGHTA and CDR2 FQGNSA. In the original workflow: Junction-only sequences without quality scores came from ImmunoSEQ, so filtering differed. Method: immunoSEQ multiplex PCR; TCRdb's copy keeps in-frame clones and lacks some. D and trimming come from the DNA, and the V and J calls and clone size come from that table. The sample has over a million clones, about 84% seen once. The genes are TRBV7-2 and TRBJ2-3, with TRBD2 identical over 9 bases. The source material was memory CD4+ T cells from PBMCs. As for subset: CD45RA-negative fraction. The clonotype originates from a man between 18 and 35 years old in good health. Some clones in this sample may be carry-over from other donors' samples. The CDR3 sequence: CAVRLAVSTDTQYF. The CDR3 DNA sequence: TGTGCCGTCAGACTAGCGGTTAGCACAGATACGCAGTATTTT.